This section outlines one TCR beta chain sequence together with its context. The V end was cut by 5 bases, the J end by 5 bases, with 16 bases between. The V gene's germline CDR1 is MNHEY and CDR2 SVGAGI. This CDR3 spans 15 amino acids. The sample is drawn from a study of blood T cell repertoires in COVID-19. The repertoire was sequenced with immunoSEQ multiplex PCR; TCRdb's copy has only in-frame clones and lacks some. The repertoire holds under 100,000 clones, with more than 75% as singletons. The sequence was obtained from a human donor in a cohort sampled during active COVID-19. The J gene is TRBJ2-1, the V gene TRBV6-5; the D gene is possibly TRBD2 (5 bases). The sample consisted of peripheral blood. CDR3 sequence reads: CASSPRRGSHNEQFF. Here the CDR3 DNA reads TGTGCCAGCAGTCCTCGAAGAGGGAGCCACAATGAGCAGTTCTTC.